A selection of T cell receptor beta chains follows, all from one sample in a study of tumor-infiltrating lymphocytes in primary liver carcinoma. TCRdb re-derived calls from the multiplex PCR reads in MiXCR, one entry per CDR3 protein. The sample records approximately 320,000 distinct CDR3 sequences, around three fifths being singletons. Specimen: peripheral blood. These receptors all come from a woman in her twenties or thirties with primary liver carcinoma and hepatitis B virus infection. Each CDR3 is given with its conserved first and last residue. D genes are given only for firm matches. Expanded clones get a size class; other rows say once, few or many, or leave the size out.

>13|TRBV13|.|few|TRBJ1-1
TGTGCCAGCAGCTTACTCGGCAGCACTGAAGCTTTCTTT
CASSLLGSTEAFF
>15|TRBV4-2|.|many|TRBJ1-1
TGTGCCAGCAGCCAAGGGCGAGAGGTGATCACTGAAGCTTTCTTT
CASSQGREVITEAFF
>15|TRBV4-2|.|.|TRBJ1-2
TGTGCCAGCAGCCAAGATGAAGGGGTGCTCTATGTCTACACCTTC
CASSQDEGVLYVYTF
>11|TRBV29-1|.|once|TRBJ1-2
TGCAGCGTGAGGGGGGCCGGTGGCTACACCTTC
CSVRGAGGYTF
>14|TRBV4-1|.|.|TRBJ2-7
TGCACCAGCAGCCAAGACCAGTCCGCCTACGAGCAGTACTTC
CTSSQDQSAYEQYF
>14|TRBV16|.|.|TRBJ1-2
TGTGCCAGCAGCCAAATTCGAACTAACTATGGCTACACCTTC
CASSQIRTNYGYTF
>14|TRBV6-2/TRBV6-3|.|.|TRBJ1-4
TGTGCCAGCAGTTACGCCTCCAACTTCCTAAATTTGTTTTTT
CASSYASNFLNLFF
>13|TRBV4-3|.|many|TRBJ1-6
TGCGCCAGCAGCCAAGTCCCCGCTGCACCCCTCCACTTT
CASSQVPAAPLHF
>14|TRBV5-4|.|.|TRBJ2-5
TGTGCCAGCAGCTTAATGGCCTCGGGGGAGACCCAGTACTTC
CASSLMASGETQYF
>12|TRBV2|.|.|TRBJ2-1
TGTGCCAGCACCCCAGGGGGGGTTGAGCAGTTCTTC
CASTPGGVEQFF
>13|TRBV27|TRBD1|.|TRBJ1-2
TGTGCCAGCAGTTTATCGCACGAGGGGGCGCAAACCTTC
CASSLSHEGAQTF
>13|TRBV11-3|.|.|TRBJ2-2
TGTGCCGGCAGCTTAGAGGGGACCGGGGAGCTGTTTTTT
CAGSLEGTGELFF
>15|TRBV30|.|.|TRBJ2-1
TGTGCCTGGAGCCGGGACTCCCATCCCTACAATGAGCAGTTCTTC
CAWSRDSHPYNEQFF
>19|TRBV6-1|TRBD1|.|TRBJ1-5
TGTGCCAGCACCTCCGAGGTGGGACAGGTAACCTGGGGCAATCAGCCCCAGCATTTT
CASTSEVGQVTWGNQPQHF
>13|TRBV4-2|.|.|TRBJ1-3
TGTGCCAGCAGCCAAGATAGTCTGAACACCATATATTTT
CASSQDSLNTIYF
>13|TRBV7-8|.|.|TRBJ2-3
TGTGCCAGCAGCTTATCCTTCACAGATACGCAGTATTTT
CASSLSFTDTQYF
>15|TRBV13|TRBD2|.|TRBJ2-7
TGTGCCAGCAGCTTAAGCGGGGAAAGCTCCTACGAGCAGTACTTC
CASSLSGESSYEQYF
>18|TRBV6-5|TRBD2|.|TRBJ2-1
TGTGCCAGCAGTTATCGCGCCAGGGCCCTAGCGGCCTACAATGTGCAGATCTTC
CASSYRARALAAYNVQIF
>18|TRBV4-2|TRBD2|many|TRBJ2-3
TGTGCCAGCAGCGAGGGACTAGCGGGAGCGACTAGCACAGATACGCAGTATTTT
CASSEGLAGATSTDTQYF
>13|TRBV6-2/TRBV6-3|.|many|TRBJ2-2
TGTGCCAGCAGCGCTATGAACACCGGGGAGCTGTTTTTT
CASSAMNTGELFF
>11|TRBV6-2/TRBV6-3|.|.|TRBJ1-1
TGTGCCAGCAGAACCACGGTTGAAGCTTTCTTT
CASRTTVEAFF
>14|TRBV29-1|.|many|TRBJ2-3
TGCAGCGTTGTAGGGTCTACTACCACAGATACGCAGTATTTT
CSVVGSTTTDTQYF
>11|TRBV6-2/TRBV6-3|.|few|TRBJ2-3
TGTGCCAGCACCCAAGGGGATACGCAGTATTTT
CASTQGDTQYF
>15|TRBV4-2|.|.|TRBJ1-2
TGTGCCAGCAGCCAAGACTTTTGGAGTAACTATGGCTACACCTTC
CASSQDFWSNYGYTF
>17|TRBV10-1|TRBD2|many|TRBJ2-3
TGCGCCAGCAGCTCGGGACTAGCGGGAGCGGGTCGGGATACGCAGTATTTT
CASSSGLAGAGRDTQYF
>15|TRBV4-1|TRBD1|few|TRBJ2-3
TGCGCCAGCAGCCTTGGACAGGGGGACGCAGATACGCAGTATTTT
CASSLGQGDADTQYF
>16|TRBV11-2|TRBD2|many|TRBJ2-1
TGTGCCAGCAGCTTATCTAGCGGGTGGCCCTACAATGAGCAGTTCTTC
CASSLSSGWPYNEQFF
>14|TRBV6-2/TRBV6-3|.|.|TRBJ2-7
TGTGCCAACAGGCGACACGTAGGGACCTACGAGCAGTACTTC
CANRRHVGTYEQYF
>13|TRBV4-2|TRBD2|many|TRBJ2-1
TGTGCCAGCAGCCAAGCAGCGGGGCGGGAGCAGTTCTTC
CASSQAAGREQFF
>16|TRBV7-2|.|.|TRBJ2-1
TGTGCCAGCAGCCCCCCGGTAGTCCTATTCTACAATGAGCAGTTCTTC
CASSPPVVLFYNEQFF
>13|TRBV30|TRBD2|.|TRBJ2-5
TGTGCCTACACCAAGCGGGAATGGGAGACCCAGTACTTC
CAYTKREWETQYF